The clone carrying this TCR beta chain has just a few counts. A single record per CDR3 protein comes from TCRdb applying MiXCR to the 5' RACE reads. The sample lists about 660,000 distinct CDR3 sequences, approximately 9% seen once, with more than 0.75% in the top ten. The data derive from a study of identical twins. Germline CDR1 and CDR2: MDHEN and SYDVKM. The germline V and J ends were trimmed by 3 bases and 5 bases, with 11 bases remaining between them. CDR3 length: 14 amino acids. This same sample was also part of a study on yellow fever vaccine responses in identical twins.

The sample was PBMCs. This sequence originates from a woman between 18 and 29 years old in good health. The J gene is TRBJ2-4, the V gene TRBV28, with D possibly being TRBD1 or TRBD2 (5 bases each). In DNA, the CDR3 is TGTGCCAGCAGTTTTGGGACGGCCCAAAACATTCAGTACTTC. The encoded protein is CASSFGTAQNIQYF.